Presented here are 27 T cell receptor beta chains from one specimen sequenced in a study of blood T cells in healthy people across ages. Together with a sample-barcoded 5' primer, a J-beta primer mix was included in a second PCR lasting about 7 to 11 cycles. TCRdb used MiXCR to reprocess the 5' RACE reads, holding one entry per CDR3 protein. This table holds some 790,000 distinct CDR3 sequences, 25% to 35% found once. The sequenced sample consisted of blood. The source is a woman of 80 years or more in good health.

The chain joins TRBV27 to TRBJ1-2; tentatively, D is TRBD1 (5 bases). The germline V gene has CDR1 MNHEY and CDR2 SMNVEV (reference sequence). There are 13 residues in the CDR3. V was shortened by 4 bases and J by 8 bases, with 14 bases between the two germline ends. The CDR3 loop is CASSSGARWGYTF. DNA for the CDR3: TGTGCCAGCAGTTCCGGGGCCCGGTGGGGCTACACCTTC.

CDR3 in DNA: TGCGCCAGCAGCCCCTGGACAGACCACTATGGCTACACCTTC. Translating gives CASSPWTDHYGYTF. The V and J genes are TRBV5-1 and TRBJ1-2; D perhaps matches TRBD1 (6 bases). In germline, CDR1 is SGHRS, CDR2 YFSETQ. The CDR3 consists of 14 residues. V was cut by 4 bases and J by 3 bases, with 13 bases left in between.

The chain employs TRBV20-1 and TRBJ2-5; 9 bases are a match to TRBD2. CDR1 is DFQATT and CDR2 is SNEGSKA in the germline V gene (reference sequence). V shed 8 bases and J 11 bases; nucleotides not matched to a gene: 24. CDR3 length: 16 amino acids. The CDR3 sequence: CSSGRSGLARPNEQYF. CDR3 sequence (DNA): TGCAGTTCGGGCCGGTCGGGACTAGCTCGTCCCAATGAGCAGTACTTC.

This clonotype was seen ten or more times. The V and J genes are TRBV6-2 or TRBV6-3 and TRBJ2-7; D ambiguous. The V end was cut by 11 bases, the J end by 2 bases, with 25 bases between. Germline V gene data show CDR1 as MNHEY and CDR2 as SVGEGT. This CDR3 spans 16 amino acids. CDR3 nucleotides: TGTGCCGCCACGTCGAGTGGGGTAGGTCGTACCTACGAGCAGTACTTC. Amino acid sequence: CAATSSGVGRTYEQYF.

This clonotype was counted only a few times. V usage is TRBV27 and J usage is TRBJ2-7; no definite D call. Germline CDR1 MNHEY, CDR2 SMNVEV (reference sequence). The CDR3 consists of 11 residues. V was pared by 5 bases and J by 6 bases, with 8 bases between. CDR3 sequence reads: CASSNRREQYF. The CDR3, as DNA: TGTGCCAGCAGTAACAGACGCGAGCAGTACTTC.

In its sample, this clonotype was seen a few times. In nucleotides, the CDR3 is TGCGCCAGCAGCTTGGTGGAGGCAGGCGGTAATCAGCCCCAGCATTTT. This translates into CASSLVEAGGNQPQHF. The chain uses TRBV5-1 and TRBJ1-5; no firm D call. Germline CDR1 SGHRS, CDR2 YFSETQ. CDR3 size: 16 residues. V lost 0 bases, J lost 4 bases, and 14 bases lay in between.

This clonotype showed up many times. This chain uses TRBV6-1 with TRBJ2-6; D remains unclear. The CDR3 consists of 19 residues. Trimming left V 1 base short and J 0 bases short, with 16 bases between. Germline CDR1 and CDR2: MNHNS and SASEGT. The DNA of the CDR3 is TGTGCCAGCAGTGAAGTAAGGCAGAGCTTTAGCTCTGGGGCCAACGTCCTGACTTTC. Its translation: CASSEVRQSFSSGANVLTF.

This clonotype was recorded many times. The chain uses TRBV7-6 and TRBJ1-2; weak D call: TRBD1 (5 bases). The germline V gene encodes CDR1 SGHVS and CDR2 FNYEAQ. Trimming removed 5 bases from V and 4 bases from J, with 20 bases in between. CDR3 length equals 16 residues. The CDR3 region is CASSAGLPQGGYGYTF. The CDR3 DNA is TGTGCCAGCAGCGCAGGCCTCCCCCAGGGTGGCTATGGCTACACCTTC.

V is TRBV12-3 or TRBV12-4 and J is TRBJ2-2; D might be TRBD2 (5 bases). Trimming removed 7 bases at V and 5 bases at J, with 11 bases between. The CDR3 consists of 13 residues. The CDR3 DNA sequence: TGTGCCAGCAAAGACGGGGTGACCGGGGAGCTGTTTTTT. Protein sequence: CASKDGVTGELFF.

The chain uses TRBV20-1 and TRBJ2-3, with D perhaps given as TRBD1 or TRBD2 (6 bases each). There are 14 residues in the CDR3. Germline CDR1 reads DFQATT; CDR2 reads SNEGSKA (reference sequence). The V end was cut by 4 bases, the J end by 1 base, with 12 bases between. CDR3 sequence (DNA): TGCAGTGCTAAGTGGGGGGCCGGCACAGATACGCAGTATTTT. Its translation: CSAKWGAGTDTQYF.

The rearrangement uses TRBV20-1 and TRBJ2-2; the match to TRBD1 covers 8 bases. V lost 4 bases and J lost 7; bases outside the gene matches: 8. Germline CDR1 and CDR2: DFQATT and SNEGSKA (reference sequence). The CDR3 extends over 14 amino acids. CDR3 DNA sequence: TGCAGTGCTACCACAAGACAGGGGTACGGGGAGCTGTTTTTT. Translation gives CSATTRQGYGELFF.

This clonotype appeared many times. The chain couples TRBV7-2 to TRBJ1-2; 9 positions agree with TRBD1. J was trimmed by 3 bases and V by 4 bases; bases with no gene match: 6. Germline CDR1 SGHTA, CDR2 FQGNSA. The CDR3 runs to 15 residues. The CDR3 loop reads CASSSPRTGDYGYTF. The CDR3 coding sequence is TGTGCCAGCAGCTCACCGCGGACAGGGGACTATGGCTACACCTTC.

This clonotype was recorded at least ten times. This sequence joins TRBV6-1 and TRBJ1-2, with a weak D call TRBD1 (6 bases). V lost 6 bases and J 2 bases, leaving 19 bases between the germline ends. CDR3 length equals 16 residues. Per the germline V gene, CDR1 is MNHNS and CDR2 is SASEGT. CDR3 DNA sequence: TGTGCCAGCAGCCCAGGGGCGGCGATCAAAAACTATGGCTACACCTTC. Amino acids: CASSPGAAIKNYGYTF.

This clonotype was observed at least ten times. The chain is built from TRBV4-2 and TRBJ1-2; 9 nucleotides align to TRBD1. Germline CDR1 LGHNA, CDR2 YNFKEQ. With 0 bases clipped from V and 0 bases from J, the junction kept 5 bases outside the gene matches. The CDR3 sequence is 17 residues long. The chain's CDR3 is CASSQDLRTGANYGYTF. CDR3 nucleotide sequence: TGTGCCAGCAGCCAAGACCTCCGGACAGGGGCTAACTATGGCTACACCTTC.

Many counts were recorded for this clonotype. The rearrangement joins TRBV12-3 or TRBV12-4 to TRBJ2-1, with 12 bases matching TRBD2. Unmatched junction bases numbered 9, after V lost 4 bases and J lost 2 bases. The length of the CDR3 is 18 residues. In DNA, the CDR3 is TGTGCCAGCAGTTACCGGACTAGCGGGGTCCCCCCCTACAATGAGCAGTTCTTC. Translation gives CASSYRTSGVPPYNEQFF.

The chain recombines TRBV18 with TRBJ2-5; 9 bases fit TRBD2. Germline trimming cut 3 bases from V and 3 bases from J; bases unmatched to any gene: 2. Germline CDR1 and CDR2: KGHSH and LQKENI. The CDR3 covers 14 residues. Here the CDR3 reads CASSPASGEETQYF. The CDR3 nucleotides are TGTGCCAGCTCACCCGCTAGCGGGGAAGAGACCCAGTACTTC.

This clonotype occurred a few times. The V gene is TRBV12-3 or TRBV12-4, the J gene TRBJ2-2; D unclear. The CDR3 is 15 residues long. Trimming stripped 3 bases from V and 2 bases from J, with 10 bases between. The CDR3 nucleotides are TGTGCCAGCAGTTTTAAGAACATAAACACCGGGGAGCTGTTTTTT. This gives the protein CASSFKNINTGELFF.

With respect to this clonotype: At one of its ends the junction is not consistent with the germline gene, which may arise from a read error. The V and J genes are TRBV7-2 and TRBJ2-4, with D perhaps matching TRBD2 (5 bases). The J call may be wrong; the DNA end is better matched by TRBJ2-7. Germline V gene lookup returns CDR1 SGHTA and CDR2 FQGNSA. The CDR3 contains 14 residues. The CDR3, as DNA: TGCGCCAGCAGCCAATCCCTGGACTTCGCCGAGCAGTACTTC. Translating gives CASSQSLDFAEQYF.

Concerning this clonotype: Just one base apart from a much larger clone, this may be a read error. The V gene is TRBV27, the J gene TRBJ2-1; TRBD2 matches at 7 bases. The CDR3 is 15 amino acids. CDR1 and CDR2 from the germline V gene are MNHEY and SMNVEV (reference sequence). The CDR3 loop reads CVSTRGGVSYNEQFF. The CDR3 DNA reads TGTGTCAGCACCCGGGGAGGGGTCTCCTACAATGAGCAGTTCTTC.

This clonotype was detected ten times or more. The chain carries TRBV7-2 and TRBJ2-4, with a possible D match to TRBD2 (5 bases). The V end lost 3 bases, the J end lost 0 bases, and 18 bases lay between the germline ends. Germline V CDR1 and CDR2: SGHTA, FQGNSA. This CDR3 is built from 18 residues. In DNA, the CDR3 is TGTGCCAGCAGCTTCTCCTACCACCGGGATATAGCCAAAAACATTCAGTACTTC. Translation: CASSFSYHRDIAKNIQYF.

In its sample, this clonotype was seen a few times. J is TRBJ1-1 and V is TRBV5-1, with TRBD1 as a possible D gene (5 bases). There are 12 residues in the CDR3. V was cut by 4 bases and J by 11 bases, with 15 bases left in between. Germline V gene sequence: CDR1 SGHRS, CDR2 YFSETQ. As DNA, the CDR3 is TGCGCCAGCAGCGCGGGACGTGAGCAGGCTTTCTTT. It yields the protein CASSAGREQAFF.

This clonotype has a count of ten or more. This chain joins TRBV5-1 and TRBJ2-5, with 7 bases identical to TRBD1. V was pared by 6 bases and J by 4 bases, with 12 bases of the junction left unmatched. The CDR3 spans 15 residues. In germline, CDR1 is SGHRS, CDR2 YFSETQ. In nucleotides, the CDR3 is TGCGCCAGCATGCCCCAGACAGGGCGGGTAGAGACCCAGTACTTC. Its translation: CASMPQTGRVETQYF.

This clonotype was observed a few times. The rearrangement joins TRBV9 to TRBJ1-2; 7 bases are a match to TRBD1. CDR3 length: 12 amino acids. Germline V gene lookup returns CDR1 SGDLS and CDR2 YYNGEE. Trimming at V came to 3 bases and at J to 7 bases, leaving 3 bases not matched to a gene. The CDR3 spells CASSDNRGGYTF. The CDR3 DNA reads TGTGCCAGCAGCGATAACAGGGGTGGCTACACCTTC.

For this clonotype: This may arise from a read error, as a much more abundant clone is one base away. The V gene is TRBV29-1, the J gene TRBJ2-6; 7 bases are shared with TRBD1. The CDR3 extends over 14 amino acids. CDR1 SQVTM and CDR2 ANQGSEA come from the germline V gene. The CDR3 region is CSIRQGSGANVRTF. Written as DNA, the CDR3 is TGCAGCATACGACAGGGCTCTGGGGCCAACGTCCGGACTTTC.

V usage is TRBV6-5 and J usage is TRBJ2-1, with 10 nucleotides matching TRBD2. The J call may be faulty, since TRBJ2-7 better matches the DNA end. The CDR3 contains 17 residues. Germline V gene lookup returns CDR1 MNHEY and CDR2 SVGAGI. The CDR3 is CASSSRWISGGKNEQYF. In DNA form, the CDR3 reads TGTGCCAGCAGTTCCCGCTGGATTAGCGGGGGGAAGAATGAGCAGTACTTC.

This clonotype has a count of ten or more. V gene TRBV6-4 combines with J gene TRBJ2-1, with D possibly being TRBD2 (7 bases). Germline V gives CDR1 MRHNA, CDR2 SNTAGT. The germline V and J ends were trimmed by 3 bases and 4 bases, with 16 bases remaining between them. The CDR3 is 16 amino acids. CDR3 protein: CASSERAGAIYNEQFF. The CDR3 coding sequence is TGTGCCAGCAGTGAGCGCGCGGGGGCCATTTACAATGAGCAGTTCTTC.

Concerning this clonotype itself: One base away lies a much larger clone, so this may be a sequencing read error. The chain recombines TRBV7-2 with TRBJ2-1, with D possibly TRBD2 on 5 matching bases. The CDR3 is 15 amino acids. Trimming removed 0 bases at V and 8 bases at J, with 14 bases between. Looked up from germline, CDR1 is SGHTA and CDR2 is FQGNSA. DNA for the CDR3: TGTGCCAGCAGCTTAGCTTGGTCGGGGTACGATGAGCAGTTCTTC. Translation: CASSLAWSGYDEQFF.